Detailed here is one T cell receptor beta chain. Use of 60 Vbeta and 13 Jbeta primers characterized the PCR. TCRdb keeps only in-frame clones here, not all; method: immunoSEQ multiplex PCR. The profile shows roughly 200,000 clones, 75% to 85% of them singletons. These data originate in a study of cytomegalovirus exposure and HLA in healthy donors. Sequenced input: PBMCs. The TCR originated in a woman aged 55-69 years in good health and CMV-seropositive.

CDR3 sequence: CASSTGTTGREQYF. CDR3 coding DNA: TGTGCCAGCAGCACAGGGACTACGGGGCGTGAGCAGTACTTC. This chain uses TRBV5-4 with TRBJ2-5; the D gene is possibly TRBD2 (7 bases). Trimming cost V 4 bases and J 11 bases, with 21 bases left between them. There are 14 residues in the CDR3. Germline V CDR1 and CDR2: SGHNT, YYREEE (reference sequence).